Detailed here is one T cell receptor beta chain. The antigen it binds to is not known. No much larger clone exists at a distance of one base, and base qualities are not known. Per the germline V gene, SGHRS is the CDR1 and YFSETQ is the CDR2. V is trimmed back by 4 bases and J by 8 bases, and the junction contains 14 bases that no gene match accounts for. From the cysteine up to the phenylalanine, the CDR3 has a length of 15 residues. Of all the DNA, just the CDR3 is kept, 45 bases in frame from base 1. These data come from a study of T cell responses to AZD1222 COVID-19 vaccine (dated by TCRdb to the early 2020s). As for the study more broadly: TCR sequencing was performed for about 250 trial participants, of whom about 200 were given two doses of AZD1222 and some 26 were given two doses of MenACWY control vaccine. Trial participants were enrolled into age subgroups of 18-55, 56-69 and 70-plus years, which contained about 150, 28 and 57 TCR-sequenced participants, respectively. Here is what the overall study found, with its caveats: The whole spike protein was spanned by vaccine-associated CD4 TCRs, and dominant responses were seen in regions 160-218 and 743-854. Reportedly, almost half of the unique spike-specific TCRs recognized epitopes lying outside the regions that are mutated in the B.1.351 and B.1.1.7 variants. Because no day 14 peak-response samples were available, the repertoires could be characterized only after the peak T cell response. Spike-specific TCR breadth and depth rose significantly after two AZD1222 doses compared with day 0 and with MenACWY recipients. In the small 56-69-year group, the increase in depth fell short of significance, most likely because of low power. Conclusions about previously exposed vaccinees are limited, since just six or seven AZD1222 recipients were seropositive for SARS-CoV-2 at baseline. Participants were mostly white British and included more females than males, and it was suggested by the authors that clonal diversity may have been underestimated.

The time point label, read with the paper, signifies: baseline before first vaccination. This sample's treatment or condition label indicates: meningococcal conjugate vaccine given as trial control. Samples from vaccinated people were obtained from the UK trials COV001 and COV002, which included a single-blind randomized controlled phase 2/3 trial of AZD1222 (ChAdOx1 nCoV-19) in healthy adults. For TCRbeta chain sequencing, PBMC samples were collected from trial participants at day 0 and at day 28 after the second dose. The CDR3 regions of human TCRbeta chains were analyzed by immunosequencing. The authors processed their data as follows. Repertoire TCRs were matched against a reference library of SARS-CoV-2-specific TCRs generated with the MIRA antigen-specificity platform. Breadth was defined as the fraction of unique TCRs that were SARS-CoV-2-associated, and depth was defined as the fraction of total T cells that were SARS-CoV-2-associated. Using the MIRA data, each spike-specific TCR was mapped to the spike region that the TCR reacts to and placed in a CD4 or CD8 class. Log10-transformed breadth and depth values were compared by one-way ANOVA with Sidak's multiple comparisons tests. Imported from immuneACCESS, the table was reduced by TCRdb to in-frame sequences with V and J called. These copies leave out some clones; in studies compared against another copy, an unresolved V gene accounts for under half, and the cause of the remainder is not known. That table supplies the V and J calls and clone size; D and trimming were determined from the DNA. This sample comprises under 150,000 clones, just over 90% of them detected only once. The top ten clonotypes cover about 3% of the sample.

In this chain, TRBV5-1 is recombined with TRBJ1-2, and 7 junction bases match TRBD1. Sequenced here: peripheral blood, sampled on day 0 of MenACWY control vaccination. The sequence was collected from an adult in good health. The DNA sequence follows: TGCGCCAGCAGCCCCAGCGGGACAGTGTTTTGGGGCTACACCTTC. This gives the protein CASSPSGTVFWGYTF.